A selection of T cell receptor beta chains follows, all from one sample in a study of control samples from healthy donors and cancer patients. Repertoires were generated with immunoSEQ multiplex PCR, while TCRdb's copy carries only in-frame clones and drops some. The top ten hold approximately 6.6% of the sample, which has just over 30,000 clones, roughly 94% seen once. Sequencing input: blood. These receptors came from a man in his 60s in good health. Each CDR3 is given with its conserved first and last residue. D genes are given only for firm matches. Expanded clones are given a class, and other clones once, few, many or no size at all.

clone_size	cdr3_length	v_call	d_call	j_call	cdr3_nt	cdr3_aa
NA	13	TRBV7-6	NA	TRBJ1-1	TGTGCCAGCAGCCATGGACAGAGTAATAGGGCTTTCTTT	CASSHGQSNRAFF
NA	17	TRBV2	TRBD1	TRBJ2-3	TGTGCCAGCAAGTTTGGACGGACAGGGGTAGTTGGAGATACGCAGTATTTT	CASKFGRTGVVGDTQYF
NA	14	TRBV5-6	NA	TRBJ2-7	TGTGCCAGCAGCTCCGGTGGCAGTTCCTACGAGCAGTACTTC	CASSSGGSSYEQYF
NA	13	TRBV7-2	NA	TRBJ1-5	TGTGCCAGCAGCTTAGACCCTGGGCAGCCCCAGCATTTT	CASSLDPGQPQHF
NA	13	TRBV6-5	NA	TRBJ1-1	TGTGCCACGACACTTAGTGGGGACACTGAAGCTTTCTTT	CATTLSGDTEAFF
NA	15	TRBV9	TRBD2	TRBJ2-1	TGTGCCAGCAGCCGGAGCGGGAGCTCCTACAATGAGCAGTTCTTC	CASSRSGSSYNEQFF
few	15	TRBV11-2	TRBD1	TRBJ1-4	TGTGCCAGCAGCCCGCAGGGGGCTAGAGAAGAAAAACTGTTTTTT	CASSPQGAREEKLFF
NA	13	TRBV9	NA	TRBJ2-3	TGTGCCAGCACTGGGGGCCCCACAGATACGCAGTATTTT	CASTGGPTDTQYF
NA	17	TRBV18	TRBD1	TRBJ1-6	TGTGCCAGCTCACCATTAGCAGGGGGCAGGGACGGTTCACCCCTCCACTTT	CASSPLAGGRDGSPLHF
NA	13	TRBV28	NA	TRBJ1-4	TGTGCCATCACTGGACCAAATAATGAAAAACTGTTTTTT	CAITGPNNEKLFF
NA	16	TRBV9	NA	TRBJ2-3	TGTGCCAGCAGCCCACCCAGGGTAGCTAGCACAGATACGCAGTATTTT	CASSPPRVASTDTQYF
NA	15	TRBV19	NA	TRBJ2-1	TGTGCCAGTAGTGTGAGCCGGTCGTCGACGAATGAGCAGTTCTTC	CASSVSRSSTNEQFF
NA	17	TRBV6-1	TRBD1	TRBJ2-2	TGTGCCAGCAGTGTTTTGGGGGCAGGGGGCAACACCGGGGAGCTGTTTTTT	CASSVLGAGGNTGELFF
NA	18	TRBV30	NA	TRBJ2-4	TGTGCCTGGAGTGTGGGACCGGGATCCGGGACCTTGAAAAACATTCAGTACTTC	CAWSVGPGSGTLKNIQYF
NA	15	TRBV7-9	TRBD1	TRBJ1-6	TGTGCCAGCAGCTTAATGGGACAGCTAAATTCACCCCTCCACTTT	CASSLMGQLNSPLHF
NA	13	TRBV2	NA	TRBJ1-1	TGTGCCAGCACAGGGCGTACGAACACTGAAGCTTTCTTT	CASTGRTNTEAFF
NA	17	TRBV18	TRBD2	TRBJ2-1	TGTGCCAGCTCAAAGATAGCGGGCTATAGCTCCTACAATGAGCAGTTCTTC	CASSKIAGYSSYNEQFF
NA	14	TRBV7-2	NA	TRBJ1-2	TGTGCCAGCAGCTTAAGCAGGGCGGACTATGGCTACACCTTC	CASSLSRADYGYTF
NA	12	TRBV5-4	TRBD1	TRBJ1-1	TGTGCCAGCAGCTTCAGGGGGCTAGGAGCTTTCTTT	CASSFRGLGAFF
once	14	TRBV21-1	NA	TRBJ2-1	TGTGCCACCCTGAATAGATTGAACTACAATGAGCAGTTCTTC	CATLNRLNYNEQFF
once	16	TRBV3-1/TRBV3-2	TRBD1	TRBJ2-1	TGTGCCAGCAGCCAAGATCGAGGACAGGGAAACAATGAGCAGTTCTTC	CASSQDRGQGNNEQFF
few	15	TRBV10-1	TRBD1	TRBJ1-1	TGCGCCAGCAGTGAGTACAGACAGGGGAACACTGAAGCTTTCTTT	CASSEYRQGNTEAFF
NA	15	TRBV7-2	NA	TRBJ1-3	TGTGCCAGCAGCTCTCAGGCACTCTCTGGAAACACCATATATTTT	CASSSQALSGNTIYF
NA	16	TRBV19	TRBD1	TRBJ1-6	TGTGCCAGTAGTTCGCGGACAGGGGGGAATAATTCACCCCTCCACTTT	CASSSRTGGNNSPLHF
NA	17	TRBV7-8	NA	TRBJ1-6	TGTGCCAGCAGCTTATCCGGGCCGACAGCAATAAATTCACCCCTCCACTTT	CASSLSGPTAINSPLHF
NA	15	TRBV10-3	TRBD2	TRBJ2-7	TGTGCCATCAGGGGGGCTAGCGGGGGACCGTACGAGCAGTACTTC	CAIRGASGGPYEQYF
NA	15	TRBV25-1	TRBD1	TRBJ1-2	TGTGCCAGCAGCTCCGGGGGGACAGTTAACTATGGCTACACCTTC	CASSSGGTVNYGYTF
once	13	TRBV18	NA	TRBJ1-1	TGTGCCAGCTCACCGGTGGGGGGCACTGAAGCTTTCTTT	CASSPVGGTEAFF
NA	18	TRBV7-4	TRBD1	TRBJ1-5	TGTGCCAGCAGCTTAGGGCAGGGGGCGGGTAAAAGCAATCAGCCCCAGCATTTT	CASSLGQGAGKSNQPQHF
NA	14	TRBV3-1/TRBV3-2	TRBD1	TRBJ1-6	TGTGCCAGCAGCAGAGGACAGGGAGGTTCACCCCTCCACTTT	CASSRGQGGSPLHF
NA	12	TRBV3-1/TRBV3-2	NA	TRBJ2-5	TGTGCCAGCAGCCAAGTTTCAGAGACCCAGTACTTC	CASSQVSETQYF
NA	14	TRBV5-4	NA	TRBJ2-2	TGTGCCAGCAGCTTGCGAGGCGGGGACGGGGAGCTGTTTTTT	CASSLRGGDGELFF
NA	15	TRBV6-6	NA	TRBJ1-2	TGTGCCATAAACCCAGGGATCGGCCCTAACTATGGCTACACCTTC	CAINPGIGPNYGYTF
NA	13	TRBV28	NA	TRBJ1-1	TGTGCCAGCAGTTGGACGACAGTCACTGAAGCTTTCTTT	CASSWTTVTEAFF
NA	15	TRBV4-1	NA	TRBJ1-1	TGCGCCAGCAGCCTATCAGAACAGGGTAACACTGAAGCTTTCTTT	CASSLSEQGNTEAFF
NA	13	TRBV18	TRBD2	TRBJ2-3	TGTGCCAGCTCACCTCCTAGCGGGGGGGCGAAGTATTTT	CASSPPSGGAKYF
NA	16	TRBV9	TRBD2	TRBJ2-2	TGTGCCAGCAGCTCACTAGCGGGGCACGGCACCGGGGAGCTGTTTTTT	CASSSLAGHGTGELFF
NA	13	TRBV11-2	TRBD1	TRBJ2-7	TGTGCCAGCAGCCTTCGGACAGGCTACGAGCAGTACTTC	CASSLRTGYEQYF
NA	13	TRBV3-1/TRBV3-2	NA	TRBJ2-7	TGTGCCAGCAGCCAAGATGGGGTCTACGAGCAGTACTTC	CASSQDGVYEQYF
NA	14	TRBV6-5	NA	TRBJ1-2	TGTGCCAGCAGGGACCCAACAGGGTTCTATGGCTACACCTTC	CASRDPTGFYGYTF
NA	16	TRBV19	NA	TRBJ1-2	TGTGCCAGTAGTATGGGGCGGACAGCCGCTAACTATGGCTACACCTTC	CASSMGRTAANYGYTF
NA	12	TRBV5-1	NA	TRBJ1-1	TGCGCCAGCAGCCTCGAGGCGACTGAAGCTTTCTTT	CASSLEATEAFF
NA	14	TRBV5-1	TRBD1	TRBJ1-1	TGCGCCAGCACACGGGACAGCATGAACACTGAAGCTTTCTTT	CASTRDSMNTEAFF
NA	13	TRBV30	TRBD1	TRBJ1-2	TGTGCCTGGGCAACAGGGGTCGGCTATGGCTACACCTTC	CAWATGVGYGYTF
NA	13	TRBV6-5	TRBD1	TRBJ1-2	TGTGCCAGCAGTCTACAGGGGCGGGATGGCTACACCTTC	CASSLQGRDGYTF
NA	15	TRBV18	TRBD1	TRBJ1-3	TGTGCCAGCTCGCGTTCAGGGGGCTCTGGAAACACCATATATTTT	CASSRSGGSGNTIYF
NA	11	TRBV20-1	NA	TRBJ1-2	TGCAGTGCTAGAGACAGCGGACCCTACACCTTC	CSARDSGPYTF
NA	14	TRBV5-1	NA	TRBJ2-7	TGCGCCAGCAGCTTGGGACAGAGCTCCTACGAGCAGTACTTC	CASSLGQSSYEQYF
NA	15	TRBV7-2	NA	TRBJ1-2	TGTGCCAGCAGCTTATCTTCAGGAGCTAACTATGGCTACACCTTC	CASSLSSGANYGYTF
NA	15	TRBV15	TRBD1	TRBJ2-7	TGTGCCACCAGCAGAGGGCCAGGGGGCTCCTACGAGCAGTACTTC	CATSRGPGGSYEQYF
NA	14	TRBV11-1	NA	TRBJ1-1	TGTGCCAGCAGCTTAGAAGTTGGTATCGGTGAAGCTTTCTTT	CASSLEVGIGEAFF
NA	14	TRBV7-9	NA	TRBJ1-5	TGTGCCAGCAGCTTAGATGGGGGCGCACAGCCCCAGCATTTT	CASSLDGGAQPQHF
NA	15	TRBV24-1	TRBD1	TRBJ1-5	TGTGCCACCAGTGATACGACAGGGGGGGATCAGCCCCAGCATTTT	CATSDTTGGDQPQHF
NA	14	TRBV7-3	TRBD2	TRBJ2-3	TGTGCCAGCAGCTCGAGCGGGGTCACAGATACGCAGTATTTT	CASSSSGVTDTQYF
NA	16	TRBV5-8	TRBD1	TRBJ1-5	TGTGCCAGCAGCTTGAAACAGGGGGCTGGCAATCAGCCCCAGCATTTT	CASSLKQGAGNQPQHF